A selection of T cell receptor beta chains follows, all from one sample in a study of blood T cell repertoires in COVID-19. Generated by immunoSEQ multiplex PCR, the TCRdb table keeps only in-frame clones and is missing some. The table has 150,000 or so clones, around 79% seen once; the top ten hold around 5%. Sequencing input: peripheral blood. The source is a woman in her sixties or seventies with COVID-19, enrolled during active disease. Both conserved end residues are part of each CDR3. Fields, in order: V gene, J gene, D gene, clone size, CDR3 DNA, CDR3 protein. D genes are given only for firm matches. A clone size is listed for some rows: how often the clone was seen (once, few, many), or a class if it is expanded.

V: TRBV7-9; J: TRBJ2-1; D: TRBD1; size: .; DNA: TGTGCCAGCAGCTTATCGACAGGGCCTTCCTACAATGAGCAGTTCTTC; CDR3: CASSLSTGPSYNEQFF
V: TRBV18; J: TRBJ1-1; D: .; size: .; DNA: TGTGCCAGCTCACCTATCAAGGCGGACTTCACTGAAGCTTTCTTT; CDR3: CASSPIKADFTEAFF
V: TRBV2; J: TRBJ2-3; D: .; size: .; DNA: TGTGCCAGCAGTGAATCTCGCCTGGAGACAGATACGCAGTATTTT; CDR3: CASSESRLETDTQYF
V: TRBV25-1; J: TRBJ2-3; D: TRBD1; size: .; DNA: TGTGCCAGCAGTGGCACCGGGACAGGGAAAGGAGATACGCAGTATTTT; CDR3: CASSGTGTGKGDTQYF
V: TRBV5-1; J: TRBJ1-1; D: .; size: .; DNA: TGCGCCAGCAGCAAACCGGGACAAGAGAACACTGAAGCTTTCTTT; CDR3: CASSKPGQENTEAFF
V: TRBV5-1; J: TRBJ1-4; D: TRBD1; size: .; DNA: TGCGCCAGCAGCTCCGGACAGGCAACTAATGAAAAACTGTTTTTT; CDR3: CASSSGQATNEKLFF
V: TRBV28; J: TRBJ2-1; D: .; size: .; DNA: TGTGCCAGCAGACGAGGGGGGGCAGGGAGCGGTGAGCAGTTCTTC; CDR3: CASRRGGAGSGEQFF
V: TRBV5-6; J: TRBJ2-7; D: TRBD1; size: .; DNA: TGTGCCAGCAGCCCGTGGAGCCGGGACAGGGGTTCCTACGAGCAGTACTTC; CDR3: CASSPWSRDRGSYEQYF
V: TRBV6-1; J: TRBJ2-1; D: .; size: .; DNA: TGTGCCAGCAGTGAAGCGTATCAGTTCTTC; CDR3: CASSEAYQFF
V: TRBV29-1; J: TRBJ1-2; D: TRBD1; size: .; DNA: TGCAGCGTCGAACAGGGGTACGGCTACACCTTC; CDR3: CSVEQGYGYTF
V: TRBV2; J: TRBJ2-2; D: TRBD2; size: few; DNA: TGTGCCAGCCGCCGGGAGGGGGTACAGACCGGGGAGCTGTTTTTT; CDR3: CASRREGVQTGELFF
V: TRBV9; J: TRBJ1-4; D: .; size: .; DNA: TGTGCCAGCAGCGTAGGGCGGGGGGGCGCGCCTAATGAAAAACTGTTTTTT; CDR3: CASSVGRGGAPNEKLFF